The 30 T cell receptor beta chains below come from one sample, sequenced in a study of CD4 T cells in relation to SARS-CoV-2 and coronaviruses. Produced via immunoSEQ multiplex PCR; TCRdb's table is partial and in-frame only. The sample has 25,000 to 30,000 clones, over 60% seen once. Before the COVID-19 pandemic, during about 2011-2019, CD4+ T cells were taken from unexposed donors. The cells were cultured for 9 to 11 days before CD4+ T cells were isolated. These receptors have no identified antigens. Sequencing was done on a sample of CD4+ T cells from PBMCs, cultured in vitro. Every receptor here comes from a human donor in good health.

The chain recombines TRBV7-2 with TRBJ1-2; D remains unclear. Germline V gene sequence: CDR1 SGHTA, CDR2 FQGNSA. Trimming shortened V by 5 bases and J by 9 bases, and 13 bases separated the two germline ends. The CDR3 is 12 amino acids. CDR3 region: CASSELEGRYTF. As DNA, the CDR3 is TGTGCCAGCAGCGAACTTGAAGGACGCTACACCTTC. Full variable domain (outside the CDR3, taken from reference TRBV7-2 and TRBJ1-2): GAGVSQSPSNKVTEKGKDVELRCDPISGHTALYWYRQSLGQGLEFLIYFQGNSAPDKSGLPSDRFSAERTGGSVSTLTIQRTQQEDSAVYLCASSELEGRYTFGSGTRLTVV.

J is TRBJ2-7 and V is TRBV10-1; D tentatively reads TRBD1 or TRBD2 (6 bases each). Germline V gene sequence: CDR1 WNHNN, CDR2 SYGVQD (reference sequence). Trimming removed 2 bases from V and 4 bases from J, with 15 bases in between. The CDR3 length is 15 residues. The CDR3 region has the DNA TGCGCCAGCAGTGAGGCCCTAGGGGGGCCTTACGAGCAGTACTTC. Protein product: CASSEALGGPYEQYF.

The chain joins TRBV4-2 to TRBJ1-5; 8 bases match TRBD1. Germline V gives CDR1 LGHNA, CDR2 YNFKEQ. The V and J ends lost 2 bases and 1 base, in that order; junction bases with no gene match: 4. This CDR3 has 16 amino acids. CDR3 sequence reads: CASSQRGQVSNQPQHF. The CDR3, as DNA: TGTGCCAGCAGCCAACGGGGACAGGTCAGCAATCAGCCCCAGCATTTT.

J is TRBJ2-6 and V is TRBV6-2 or TRBV6-3; no definite D call. CDR3 size: 16 residues. V was clipped by 5 bases and J by 0 bases, with 11 bases between them. Germline values: CDR1 MNHEY, CDR2 SVGEGT. CDR3 region: CASSQGPTSGANVLTF. DNA for the CDR3: TGTGCCAGCAGTCAAGGACCCACCTCTGGGGCCAACGTCCTGACTTTC.

The chain employs TRBV30 and TRBJ1-3; D is undetermined. This CDR3 is built from 13 residues. V lost 5 bases and J 4 bases, leaving 12 bases between the germline ends. Per germline, CDR1 GTSNPN and CDR2 SVGIG (reference sequence). The CDR3 DNA reads as TGTGCCTGGGCCTTGGAGTCCGGAAACACCATATATTTT. Translated: CAWALESGNTIYF.

The V gene is TRBV6-2 or TRBV6-3, the J gene TRBJ2-5; D is perhaps TRBD1 (5 bases). Germline V lookup: CDR1 MNHEY, CDR2 SVGEGT. The CDR3 is 13 amino acids. Trimming removed 6 bases at V and 5 bases at J, with 13 bases between. The CDR3 DNA reads TGTGCCAGCAGCCCCCCGACAGCCGAGACCCAGTACTTC. It translates to CASSPPTAETQYF.

The rearrangement uses TRBV3-1 (or the pseudogene TRBV3-2) and TRBJ2-7; D is unclear. Trimming removed 1 base from V and 4 bases from J, with 14 bases in between. This CDR3 has 15 amino acids. In germline, CDR1 is LGHDT, CDR2 YNNKEL (reference sequence). Here the CDR3 DNA reads TGTGCCAGCAGCCAAGGGTTGGGCTCTATTTACGAGCAGTACTTC. Translated, it gives CASSQGLGSIYEQYF.

This chain joins TRBV5-1 and TRBJ1-6; D gene ambiguous. V lost 4 bases to trimming and J lost 0 bases, with 11 bases between them. The CDR3 is made up of 16 amino acids. The germline V gene encodes CDR1 SGHRS and CDR2 YFSETQ. CDR3: CASSIRLSSYNSPLHF. CDR3 nucleotide sequence: TGCGCCAGCAGCATCAGGCTTAGCTCCTATAATTCACCCCTCCACTTT.

Only a few counts were recorded for this clone. The chain links TRBV3-1 (or the pseudogene TRBV3-2) to TRBJ1-2; maybe TRBD1 (6 bases). The V gene lost 1 base and the J gene lost 3 bases, with 9 bases spanning the gap. The CDR3 consists of 14 residues. From germline, CDR1 is LGHDT and CDR2 YNNKEL (reference sequence). The CDR3 DNA is TGTGCCAGCAGCCAAGGGACAGCCTACTATGGCTACACCTTC. Translated: CASSQGTAYYGYTF.

The rearrangement joins TRBV15 to TRBJ1-3; no reliable D call. V dropped 0 bases and J dropped 0 bases, with 9 bases sitting between them. Germline loops: CDR1 LNHNV, CDR2 YYDKDF (reference sequence). CDR3 length: 16 amino acids. The CDR3 region has the DNA TGTGCCACCAGCAGAGATTATCAGTACTCTGGAAACACCATATATTTT. This translates into CATSRDYQYSGNTIYF.

V and J are TRBV7-9 and TRBJ2-3; D remains ambiguous. V was cut by 5 bases and J by 2 bases, with 11 bases left in between. The CDR3 extends over 14 amino acids. Looked up from germline, CDR1 is SEHNR and CDR2 is FQNEAQ (reference sequence). This CDR3 is CASSLRLPTDTQYF. CDR3 in DNA: TGTGCCAGCAGCCTACGACTGCCCACAGATACGCAGTATTTT.

The chain links TRBV10-3 to TRBJ2-7; 7 bases are shared with TRBD2. The J segment lost 2 bases and the V segment lost 8 bases, leaving 12 bases of the junction unmatched. The CDR3 length is 15 residues. CDR1 and CDR2 (germline): ENHRY, SYGVKD. The CDR3 is CAIAPQAGTTYEQYF. In DNA, the CDR3 is TGTGCCATCGCACCTCAAGCGGGGACTACCTACGAGCAGTACTTC.

This rearrangement joins TRBV19 to TRBJ1-3; D not certain. The germline CDR1 and CDR2 sequences are LNHDA and SQIVND (reference sequence). This CDR3 spans 12 amino acids. Trimming pared 7 bases from V and 4 bases from J, leaving 8 bases between. The DNA of the CDR3 is TGTGCCAGTAATATCTTCGGAAACACCATATATTTT. Translating it yields CASNIFGNTIYF.

The chain is built from TRBV19 and TRBJ2-3; 8 bases are shared with TRBD1. Per germline, CDR1 LNHDA and CDR2 SQIVND (reference sequence). The CDR3 is made up of 13 amino acids. V was clipped by 5 bases and J by 6 bases; unmatched bases: 4. CDR3 residues: CASSPQGADTQYF. CDR3 DNA: TGTGCCAGTAGTCCTCAGGGGGCTGATACGCAGTATTTT.

The chain couples TRBV21-1 to TRBJ1-3; the table gives TRBD1 as D, unverified against the DNA. TRBV21-1 is flagged as a pseudogene. This CDR3 has 15 residues. The CDR3 here is CASSTHRDRGNTIYF. The CDR3 nucleotides read TGTGCCAGCAGCACCCACCGGGACAGGGGAAACACCATATATTTT.

This chain uses TRBV10-3 with TRBJ1-2, with TRBD1 identical over 9 bases. Germline V gives CDR1 ENHRY, CDR2 SYGVKD. CDR3 length: 12 amino acids. V was pared by 8 bases and J by 5 bases, with 3 bases of the junction left unmatched. CDR3 bases: TGTGCCATCGCGGGACAGGGTTATGGCTACACCTTC. Translation gives CAIAGQGYGYTF.

The gene calls are TRBV3-1 (or the pseudogene TRBV3-2) and TRBJ1-2; D ambiguous. The CDR3 runs 13 residues. Germline V CDR1 and CDR2: LGHDT, YNNKEL (reference sequence). V lost 5 bases and J lost 4, with 11 bases in between. CDR3 bases: TGTGCCAGCAGCTCTCTAAACATCTATGGCTACACCTTC. Amino acids: CASSSLNIYGYTF.

The rearrangement uses TRBV11-2 and TRBJ2-3; TRBD2 matches at 8 bases. V shed 2 bases and J 6 bases; nucleotides not matched to a gene: 7. The CDR3 loop spans 15 amino acids. Germline CDR1 is SGHAT and CDR2 is FQNNGV. CDR3 coding DNA: TGTGCCAGCAGCTTATACGGGAGGGCCACCGATACGCAGTATTTT. Translation: CASSLYGRATDTQYF.

The CDR3 DNA reads as TGTGCCAGCAGGCGGGGGGTTAGCACAGATACGCAGTATTTT. Its translation is CASRRGVSTDTQYF. The chain has TRBV7-2 and TRBJ2-3; 8 bases fit TRBD2. The J segment lost 0 bases and the V segment lost 6 bases, leaving 2 bases of the junction unmatched. The CDR3 loop spans 14 amino acids. Germline assignment: CDR1 SGHTA and CDR2 FQGNSA.

The chain carries TRBV7-6 and TRBJ2-1; D is ambiguous. Germline values: CDR1 SGHVS, CDR2 FNYEAQ. The ends were cut back, 4 bases at V and 7 bases at J, with 17 bases in the middle. The length of the CDR3 is 15 residues. Here the CDR3 reads CASSSLGLLVNEQFF. The CDR3 DNA reads as TGTGCCAGCAGCTCATTAGGGTTGTTGGTGAATGAGCAGTTCTTC.

DNA of the CDR3: TGTGCCAGCACCGACAGGGGGCGGGCGTTCGGTGGCTACACCTTC. It specifies CASTDRGRAFGGYTF. This rearrangement joins TRBV6-5 to TRBJ1-2, with 10 bases identical to TRBD1. The trim removed 7 bases at V and 7 bases at J, leaving 12 bases unmatched. Germline V gives CDR1 MNHEY, CDR2 SVGAGI. The CDR3 is 15 amino acids.

The count of this clone is one. Other DNA sequences in this specimen translate into the identical CDR3. This chain uses TRBV5-6 with TRBJ1-2; D is uncertain. The germline V gene has CDR1 SGHDT and CDR2 YYEEEE. V was trimmed by 4 bases and J by 5 bases, leaving 15 bases between them. The length of the CDR3 is 14 residues. CDR3 in amino acids: CASSLAGYPYGYTF. The CDR3, as DNA: TGTGCCAGCAGCCTGGCCGGGTACCCTTATGGCTACACCTTC.

This chain connects TRBV3-1 (or the pseudogene TRBV3-2) to TRBJ1-1; 7 bases align to TRBD1. Unmatched junction bases numbered 10, after V lost 1 base and J lost 2 bases. CDR3 length: 17 amino acids. The germline V gene encodes CDR1 LGHDT and CDR2 YNNKEL (reference sequence). CDR3 loop: CASSQGLLQGRNTEAFF. CDR3 bases: TGTGCCAGCAGCCAAGGGCTCCTACAGGGGCGTAACACTGAAGCTTTCTTT.

A single count supports this clone. This chain joins TRBV7-2 and TRBJ1-5; D not certain. The germline CDR1 and CDR2 sequences are SGHTA and FQGNSA. Deletions cut 1 base from V and 4 bases from J, with 5 bases between. This CDR3 comprises 13 residues. The CDR3 spells CASSLGRNQPQHF. The CDR3 DNA reads TGTGCCAGCAGCTTAGGCAGAAATCAGCCCCAGCATTTT.

This clone was detected a few times. The J gene is TRBJ1-3, the V gene TRBV6-2 or TRBV6-3; D unclear. The CDR3 is made up of 15 amino acids. CDR1 is MNHEY and CDR2 is SVGEGT in the germline V gene. V was trimmed by 4 bases and J by 2 bases, leaving 12 bases between them. CDR3 residues: CASSSYGAAGNTIYF. The CDR3 DNA follows: TGTGCCAGCAGTTCCTACGGCGCCGCTGGAAACACCATATATTTT.

V gene TRBV6-1 combines with J gene TRBJ2-6, with D perhaps TRBD2 (5 bases). The CDR3 has 15 amino acids. Trimming cost V 3 bases and J 4 bases, with 10 bases left between them. Germline V lookup: CDR1 MNHNS, CDR2 SASEGT. The CDR3 DNA sequence: TGTGCCAGCAGTGAGGGAGTAGTCGGGGCCAACGTCCTGACTTTC. Its protein is CASSEGVVGANVLTF.

The rearrangement uses TRBV2 and TRBJ2-6; 10 bases fit TRBD1. V lost 6 bases and J lost 12; bases outside the gene matches: 14. The CDR3 is made up of 16 amino acids. CDR1 is SNHLY and CDR2 is FYNNEI in the germline V gene. The chain's CDR3 is CASSYTGTGVSAVLTF. The CDR3 nucleotides read TGTGCCAGCAGCTACACCGGGACAGGGGTATCGGCCGTCCTGACTTTC.

The V gene is TRBV7-2, the J gene TRBJ1-4, with D maybe TRBD1 (5 bases). From germline, CDR1 is SGHTA and CDR2 FQGNSA. Trimming removed 2 bases at V and 11 bases at J, with 12 bases between. The CDR3 is made up of 13 amino acids. The CDR3 coding sequence is TGTGCCAGCAGCTTATCGGGGTGGGGGAAACTGTTTTTT. Translated, it gives CASSLSGWGKLFF.

The sample holds a few counts of this clone. This chain connects TRBV12-3 or TRBV12-4 to TRBJ1-3, with 7 bases identical to TRBD1. V shed 6 bases and J 5 bases; nucleotides not matched to a gene: 4. The length of the CDR3 is 13 residues. The CDR3 loop reads CASRGTARNTIYF. CDR3 coding DNA: TGTGCCAGCAGAGGGACAGCCAGAAACACCATATATTTT.

The chain uses TRBV11-2 and TRBJ2-5, with TRBD2 matching 10 bases. Germline CDR1 reads SGHAT; CDR2 reads FQNNGV. The ends lost 3 bases at V and 2 bases at J; junction bases unmatched: 9. The CDR3 contains 17 residues. The DNA of the CDR3 is TGTGCCAGCAGCTTGGGTCTAGCGGGAGTTGTTCAAGAGACCCAGTACTTC. Residues: CASSLGLAGVVQETQYF. The full variable domain, completed using reference TRBV11-2 and TRBJ2-5, is EAGVAQSPRYKIIEKRQSVAFWCNPISGHATLYWYQQILGQGPKLLIQFQNNGVVDDSQLPKDRFSAERLKGVDSTLKIQPAKLEDSAVYLCASSLGLAGVVQETQYFGPGTRLLVL.